This T cell receptor beta chain was retrieved from a study of T cell repertoires in cytomegalovirus infection. In the study overall: CMV epitopes that were recently identified and HLA-C-restricted were used alongside well-studied HLA-B-restricted ones. Indicated by public TCR beta signatures were CMV infection and matching HLA type.

TCRdb processed the reads anew with MiXCR; each CDR3 protein has one entry. The table includes a few hundred thousand distinct CDR3 sequences, approximately 22% detected once. Germline V gives CDR1 SEHNR, CDR2 FQNEAQ (reference sequence). Between the trimmed V and J ends, which lost 1 base and 8 bases, there was a span of 15 bases. The CDR3 is 15 amino acids. On this clonotype itself: The target antigen is unknown.

General study findings and limits: HLA-C-restricted CMV clonotypes gave the most frequent clonotype in two of eight donors.

The chain links TRBV7-9 to TRBJ2-1, with no clear D. This TCR was recovered from a human donor in good health (CMV status not recorded). Some clones in this sample may be carry-over from other donors' samples. This specimen was cultured PBMCs, taken from culture after CMV antigen stimulation. Here the CDR3 DNA reads TGTGCCAGCAGCTTAGAAGGGCTAAAATCCCATGAGCAGTTCTTC. Its protein product is CASSLEGLKSHEQFF.